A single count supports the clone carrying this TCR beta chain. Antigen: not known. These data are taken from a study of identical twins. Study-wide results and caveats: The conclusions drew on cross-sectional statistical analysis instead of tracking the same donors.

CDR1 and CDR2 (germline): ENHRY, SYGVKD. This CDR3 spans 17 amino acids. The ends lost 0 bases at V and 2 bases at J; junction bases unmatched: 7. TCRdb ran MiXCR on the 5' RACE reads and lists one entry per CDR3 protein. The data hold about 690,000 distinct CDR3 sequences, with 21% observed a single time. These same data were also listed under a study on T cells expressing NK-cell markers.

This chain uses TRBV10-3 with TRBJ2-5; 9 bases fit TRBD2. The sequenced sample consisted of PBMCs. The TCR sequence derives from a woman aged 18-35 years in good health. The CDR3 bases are TGTGCCATCAGTGAGTCAGGAATAGCGGGGGCGCAAGAGACCCAGTACTTC. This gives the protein CAISESGIAGAQETQYF.